The 16 T cell receptor beta chains below all came from one sample that was sequenced in a study of shared clonotypes between healthy human individuals. The method was immunoSEQ multiplex PCR; TCRdb's version includes in-frame clones alone and lacks a portion of them. The top ten hold about 1.7% of the sample, which has under 750,000 clones, 72% seen once. The source material was memory CD4+ T cells sorted from blood. This sample's subset: CD45RA-negative fraction. These TCRs come from a young woman in good health.

The V and J genes are TRBV10-3 and TRBJ2-1; TRBD2 agrees at 10 bases. Germline CDR1 and CDR2: ENHRY and SYGVKD. V dropped 0 bases and J dropped 12; count of bases not matched to a gene: 5. This CDR3 is built from 14 residues. The CDR3: CAISESILAGRQFF. DNA of the CDR3: TGTGCCATCAGTGAGTCTATACTAGCGGGAAGGCAGTTCTTC.

V usage is TRBV4-1 and J usage is TRBJ2-6, with 7 bases that match TRBD2. Germline V CDR1 and CDR2: MGHRA, YSYEKL. CDR3 length: 16 residues. The J segment lost 2 bases and the V segment lost 4 bases, leaving 5 bases of the junction unmatched. CDR3 residues: CASSLEAGTGANVLTF. The CDR3 region has the DNA TGCGCCAGCAGCCTAGAAGCGGGGACTGGGGCCAACGTCCTGACTTTC.

The count of this clone is one. The V gene is TRBV7-9, the J gene TRBJ2-1; 13 bases agree with TRBD2. This CDR3 spans 16 amino acids. CDR1 and CDR2 (germline): SEHNR, FQNEAQ (reference sequence). With V trimmed by 3 bases and J by 6 bases, 5 bases remained unmatched. CDR3 bases: TGTGCCAGCAGCTTCGGACTAGCGGGAGTAGGCAATGAGCAGTTCTTC. Translating it yields CASSFGLAGVGNEQFF. Based on the CDR3 plus reference TRBV7-9 and TRBJ2-1, the full variable domain is DTGVSQNPRHKITKRGQNVTFRCDPISEHNRLYWYRQTLGQGPEFLTYFQNEAQLEKSRLLSDRFSAERPKGSFSTLEIQRTEQGDSAMYLCASSFGLAGVGNEQFFGPGTRLTVL.

This chain joins TRBV28 and TRBJ2-2; D ambiguous. Trimming left V 7 bases short and J 5 bases short, with 20 bases between. Germline V CDR1 and CDR2: MDHEN, SYDVKM. The CDR3 loop spans 16 amino acids. The CDR3 bases are TGTGCCAGCAAAATATGGTCGGCAGGCTGGACCGGGGAGCTGTTTTTT. Translating gives CASKIWSAGWTGELFF.

The chain couples TRBV27 to TRBJ1-4; 12 bases align to TRBD1. The V gene end was trimmed by 5 bases and the J gene end by 8 bases; junction bases not matched to a gene: 9. Germline-derived CDR1 and CDR2 are MNHEY and SMNVEV (reference sequence). The CDR3 runs to 16 residues. The CDR3 loop reads CASSPLTGTGGEKLFF. In DNA, the CDR3 is TGTGCCAGCAGTCCCCTAACCGGGACAGGGGGCGAAAAACTGTTTTTT.

J is TRBJ1-1 and V is TRBV9; D not resolved. Germline CDR1 is SGDLS and CDR2 is YYNGEE. The CDR3 is made up of 15 amino acids. Between the trimmed V and J ends, which lost 0 bases and 0 bases, there was a span of 9 bases. The CDR3 is CASSVDGGMNTEAFF. In nucleotides, the CDR3 is TGTGCCAGCAGCGTAGACGGAGGGATGAACACTGAAGCTTTCTTT.

This rearrangement joins TRBV6-5 to TRBJ1-2; the D gene is possibly TRBD1 (5 bases). Between the trimmed V and J ends, which lost 4 bases and 3 bases, there was a span of 12 bases. The CDR3 length is 14 residues. Germline loops: CDR1 MNHEY, CDR2 SVGAGI. CDR3 sequence (DNA): TGTGCCAGCAGTTTGGTAGGGGTCGACTATGGCTACACCTTC. It yields the protein CASSLVGVDYGYTF.

V and J are TRBV7-2 and TRBJ2-4; TRBD1 aligns across 8 bases. V lost 6 bases to trimming and J lost 0 bases; unmatched junction nucleotides: 4. This CDR3 is built from 15 residues. The germline V gene has CDR1 SGHTA and CDR2 FQGNSA. The DNA for the CDR3 is TGTGCCAGCAGACTACAGGGGGGAGCCAAAAACATTCAGTACTTC. It yields the protein CASRLQGGAKNIQYF.

This clone showed up just a few times. The chain joins TRBV4-1 to TRBJ2-7, with 7 bases lining up with TRBD1. V gave up 0 bases and J gave up 2 bases; unmatched junction bases: 10. This CDR3 spans 17 amino acids. CDR1 and CDR2 (germline): MGHRA, YSYEKL. The CDR3 coding sequence is TGCGCCAGCAGCCAAGAGGGTGGACAGGATACTACCTACGAGCAGTACTTC. Protein: CASSQEGGQDTTYEQYF.

This chain joins TRBV2 and TRBJ2-1; D is unclear. Germline V lookup: CDR1 SNHLY, CDR2 FYNNEI. The V end lost 5 bases, the J end lost 1 base, and 9 bases lay between the germline ends. The CDR3 contains 14 residues. The CDR3 is CASSTLRSYNEQFF. The CDR3, as DNA: TGTGCCAGCAGTACCTTGAGGTCCTACAATGAGCAGTTCTTC.

V is TRBV5-1 and J is TRBJ1-1; no reliable D call. CDR1 is SGHRS and CDR2 is YFSETQ in the germline V gene. The CDR3 is made up of 16 amino acids. V lost 0 bases, J lost 4 bases, and 16 bases lay in between. Here the CDR3 DNA reads TGCGCCAGCAGCTTGGAGGTTTCCCCCCCTATCACTGAAGCTTTCTTT. Protein sequence: CASSLEVSPPITEAFF. Variable domain in full (rest from reference TRBV5-1 and TRBJ1-1): KAGVTQTPRYLIKTRGQQVTLSCSPISGHRSVSWYQQTPGQGLQFLFEYFSETQRNKGNFPGRFSGRQFSNSRSEMNVSTLELGDSALYLCASSLEVSPPITEAFFGQGTRLTVV.

Regarding this clone: The sample carries other DNA sequences with the same CDR3. V and J are TRBV4-1 and TRBJ2-7; no definite D call. This CDR3 contains 13 residues. With 0 bases removed from V and 3 bases from J, the gap between germline ends came to 6 bases. Germline assignment: CDR1 MGHRA and CDR2 YSYEKL. The CDR3 loop is CASSQDLGYEQYF. The CDR3 DNA follows: TGCGCCAGCAGCCAAGATCTCGGCTACGAGCAGTACTTC.

The chain carries TRBV11-2 and TRBJ2-3; D unresolved. The CDR3 spans 13 residues. V was trimmed by 5 bases and J by 2 bases, leaving 8 bases between them. Looked up from germline, CDR1 is SGHAT and CDR2 is FQNNGV. CDR3: CASSEMVTDTQYF. In nucleotides, the CDR3 is TGTGCCAGCAGCGAGATGGTCACAGATACGCAGTATTTT.

V is TRBV6-1 and J is TRBJ1-4, with 8 bases identical to TRBD1. V shed 5 bases and J 5 bases; nucleotides not matched to a gene: 7. The CDR3 covers 15 residues. Germline V gene data show CDR1 as MNHNS and CDR2 as SASEGT. This chain's CDR3 is CASSQNRGSNEKLFF. In nucleotides, the CDR3 is TGTGCCAGCAGTCAGAACAGGGGGAGCAATGAAAAACTGTTTTTT.

This clone was seen at least ten times. The V call is TRBV30, the J call TRBJ1-2, with D possibly TRBD1 on 6 matching bases. Germline CDR1 GTSNPN, CDR2 SVGIG (reference sequence). Trimming removed 4 bases from V and 4 bases from J, with 10 bases in between. The CDR3 contains 12 residues. The CDR3 nucleotides read TGTGCCTGGATGAGGGGGGGCTATGGCTACACCTTC. It is translated as CAWMRGGYGYTF.

About this clone itself: The same CDR3 can be traced to other DNA sequences in this sample. The rearrangement links TRBV28 to TRBJ2-3; perhaps TRBD2 as D (6 bases). The CDR3 totals 13 residues. Germline lookup yields CDR1 MDHEN and CDR2 SYDVKM. Deletions cut 2 bases from V and 4 bases from J, with 7 bases between. The CDR3 DNA is TGTGCCAGCAGTTTAGGGGGGTCAGATACGCAGTATTTT. It codes for CASSLGGSDTQYF.